A selection of T cell receptor beta chains follows, all from one sample in a study of blood T cell repertoires in COVID-19. Sequencing used immunoSEQ multiplex PCR; TCRdb keeps in-frame clones, though not all of them. The sample lists around 100,000 clones; 90% to 95% were seen once. The source material was peripheral blood. The receptors derive from a man between 45 and 60 years old with active COVID-19. Each CDR3 is given with its conserved first and last residue. The D gene is left open where the match is weak. Clone size is stated in some rows and not others, as once, few, many or a class when expanded.

D gene | clone size | J gene | V gene | CDR3 length | CDR3 DNA | CDR3 protein
. | . | TRBJ1-5 | TRBV5-1 | 14 | TGCGCCAGCAGCCCCGGACAAGGCAATCAGCCCCAGCATTTT | CASSPGQGNQPQHF
. | . | TRBJ2-1 | TRBV15 | 12 | TGTGCCACCAGCAGAGAACTGTCTGAGCAGTTCTTC | CATSRELSEQFF
TRBD1 | . | TRBJ2-1 | TRBV12-3/TRBV12-4 | 12 | TGTGCCAGCAGTGGGGACAGGAATGAGCAGTTCTTC | CASSGDRNEQFF
. | . | TRBJ1-2 | TRBV7-2 | 14 | TGTGCCAGCAGCTTAGGGGCCAGGGCCTATGGCTACACCTTC | CASSLGARAYGYTF
TRBD2 | . | TRBJ2-1 | TRBV5-8 | 15 | TGTGCCAGCAGCTCCAGACTAGCGGGAGGGCGCGAGCAGTTCTTC | CASSSRLAGGREQFF
TRBD1 | . | TRBJ1-2 | TRBV9 | 15 | TGTGCCAGCAGCGGCCACAGGGGGCGATACTATGGCTACACCTTC | CASSGHRGRYYGYTF
. | . | TRBJ2-1 | TRBV7-3 | 13 | TGTGCCAGCAGCTTAATCAGGGCTGGTGAGCAGTTCTTC | CASSLIRAGEQFF
TRBD2 | . | TRBJ2-3 | TRBV18 | 15 | TGTGCCAGCTCCATACTAGCGGAAAGCACAGATACGCAGTATTTT | CASSILAESTDTQYF
TRBD1 | . | TRBJ1-1 | TRBV5-6 | 15 | TGTGCCAGCAGCCTCGGACAGGTAACGAACACTGAAGCTTTCTTT | CASSLGQVTNTEAFF
TRBD2 | . | TRBJ2-5 | TRBV5-4 | 16 | TGTGCCAGCAGCCTTACTAGCGGGAGGCTTCCAGAGACCCAGTACTTC | CASSLTSGRLPETQYF
. | . | TRBJ1-1 | TRBV15 | 15 | TGTGCCACCAGCGAAGAGGATCAGGGCGGAACTGAAGCTTTCTTT | CATSEEDQGGTEAFF
TRBD2 | once | TRBJ2-5 | TRBV4-2 | 15 | TGTGCCAGCAGCCAAGCACTAGCGGGTCGTGGGGCCCAGTACTTC | CASSQALAGRGAQYF
TRBD2 | . | TRBJ2-1 | TRBV9 | 15 | TGTGCCAGCAGCGTAGACGCGGGAGCCTACAATGAGCAGTTCTTC | CASSVDAGAYNEQFF
TRBD1 | . | TRBJ1-1 | TRBV6-5 | 14 | TGTGCCAGCAGTAACCGGGACAGGGGAACTGAAGCTTTCTTT | CASSNRDRGTEAFF
. | . | TRBJ1-5 | TRBV7-9 | 12 | TGTGCCAGCAGCTTAGAGTCTAGTTCCCAGCATTTT | CASSLESSSQHF
. | . | TRBJ2-3 | TRBV29-1 | 11 | TGCAGCGTTCCTTCCGCAGATACGCAGTATTTT | CSVPSADTQYF
TRBD2 | . | TRBJ2-1 | TRBV5-1 | 14 | TGCGCCAGCCGACTAGCGGAACTCTACAATGAGCAGTTCTTC | CASRLAELYNEQFF
TRBD2 | . | TRBJ2-3 | TRBV29-1 | 14 | TGCAGCGTAAAAACTAGCGGGAGCACAGATACGCAGTATTTT | CSVKTSGSTDTQYF
. | . | TRBJ1-5 | TRBV6-5 | 15 | TGTGCCAGCAGGGGGGGGTGGGCCAGAAATCAGCCCCAGCATTTT | CASRGGWARNQPQHF
TRBD2 | . | TRBJ2-3 | TRBV7-2 | 14 | TGTGCCAGCAGCTTAGCACTAGCGGGGGATACGCAGTATTTT | CASSLALAGDTQYF
. | few | TRBJ1-2 | TRBV6-5 | 15 | TGTGCCAGCAGTTACTCGTCCCCTGCTAACTATGGCTACACCTTC | CASSYSSPANYGYTF
TRBD2 | . | TRBJ2-1 | TRBV5-1 | 15 | TGCGCCAGCAGCCTCACTAGCGGGGGCCACAATGAGCAGTTCTTC | CASSLTSGGHNEQFF
TRBD1 | . | TRBJ1-4 | TRBV6-5 | 13 | TGTGCCAGCGGCCGGGACAGGGATGAAAAACTGTTTTTT | CASGRDRDEKLFF
TRBD2 | . | TRBJ2-3 | TRBV11-3 | 16 | TGTGCCAGCAGCTTGGTAGCGGGAGGTGACACAGATACGCAGTATTTT | CASSLVAGGDTDTQYF
TRBD2 | . | TRBJ2-1 | TRBV6-4 | 13 | TGTGCCACCATAGCGGGGGGGCCGGATGAGCAGTTCTTC | CATIAGGPDEQFF
TRBD1 | . | TRBJ2-7 | TRBV18 | 14 | TGTGCCAGCTCACGGGACAGTATCTCCTACGAGCAGTACTTC | CASSRDSISYEQYF
. | . | TRBJ1-5 | TRBV25-1 | 13 | TGTGCCAGCAGTGAATTAGTCGGTCAGCCCCAGCATTTT | CASSELVGQPQHF
TRBD2 | . | TRBJ2-1 | TRBV7-3 | 15 | TGTGCCAGCAGCTTAGCGGGGGGGCCGTACAATGAGCAGTTCTTC | CASSLAGGPYNEQFF
. | few | TRBJ1-1 | TRBV20-1 | 11 | TGCAGCTGTCGTTGGAACACTGAAGCTTTCTTT | CSCRWNTEAFF
. | . | TRBJ2-2 | TRBV19 | 13 | TGTGCCAGTAGTATAAGAGTCACCGGGGAGCTGTTTTTT | CASSIRVTGELFF
. | . | TRBJ1-1 | TRBV30 | 15 | TGTGCCTGGAGTGTACTGGACAGAATGAACACTGAAGCTTTCTTT | CAWSVLDRMNTEAFF
TRBD1 | . | TRBJ1-1 | TRBV5-4 | 14 | TGTGCCAGCAGCCGGACAGGGGGGGACACTGAAGCTTTCTTT | CASSRTGGDTEAFF
. | . | TRBJ2-3 | TRBV24-1 | 14 | TGTGCCACCAGTGAGGGGGGCAGGGGGGATACGCAGTATTTT | CATSEGGRGDTQYF
. | . | TRBJ1-5 | TRBV6-6 | 17 | TGTGCCAGCAGCCGAAGGGAGGCAGGTGGGAGCAATCAGCCCCAGCATTTT | CASSRREAGGSNQPQHF
. | few | TRBJ1-2 | TRBV4-2 | 15 | TGTGCCAGCAGCCAAGGGGCCGGAGGGGACTATGGCTACACCTTC | CASSQGAGGDYGYTF
. | once | TRBJ1-2 | TRBV6-6 | 14 | TGTGCCAGCAGAGCTGACAGTCCTAACTATGGCTACACCTTC | CASRADSPNYGYTF
. | . | TRBJ1-4 | TRBV18 | 16 | TGTGCCAGCTCACCAAAGGGAGCAACAACTAATGAAAAACTGTTTTTT | CASSPKGATTNEKLFF
. | once | TRBJ1-1 | TRBV6-5 | 13 | TGTGCCAGCAGTTTCAACTCCTTGGACAGAGCTTTCTTT | CASSFNSLDRAFF
TRBD2 | . | TRBJ2-2 | TRBV7-9 | 17 | TGTGCCAGCAGCCGGAGTATACTAGCGGGAGTCGCCGGGGAGCTGTTTTTT | CASSRSILAGVAGELFF
. | . | TRBJ1-2 | TRBV6-5 | 15 | TGTGCCAGCGGGGGCAGGGGCACTCGGGGTTTCGGCTACACCTTC | CASGGRGTRGFGYTF